This TCR beta chain was identified in a study of shared clonotypes between healthy human individuals. Study background: Per-donor plates numbered three CD4 naive, three CD4 memory, two CD8 naive and one CD8 memory.

Germline-derived CDR1 and CDR2 are SEHNR and FQNEAQ (reference sequence). V was cut by 0 bases and J by 0 bases, with 6 bases left in between. This CDR3 has 14 amino acids. Concerning this clone: Antigen specificity is unknown. Other DNA sequences in this sample translate to the same CDR3.

Each donor was a Caucasian adult residing in Nashville, Tennessee. Study processing details: As immunoSEQ supplied junction-only sequences (without quality scores), filtering differed. The method was immunoSEQ multiplex PCR; TCRdb's version includes in-frame clones alone and lacks a portion of them. Clone size and V and J calls were adopted from that table, with D and trimming inferred from the DNA. Found here are some 1.5 million clones, around 95% of them singletons; the top ten hold approximately 1.2%. Findings and caveats of the study: Relative to memory subsets, naive subsets generally showed larger estimated richness.

V is TRBV7-9 and J is TRBJ2-7, with D hard to call. The source is a man younger than 40 in good health. Source material: naive CD4+ T cells sorted from blood. The subset is: CD45RA+ positively selected. The chain's CDR3 is CASSLAPDSYEQYF. In nucleotides, the CDR3 is TGTGCCAGCAGCTTAGCACCTGACTCCTACGAGCAGTACTTC.